Listed below are T cell receptor beta chains from one sample, sequenced in a study of CD8 T cells in ankylosing spondylitis. TCRdb reanalysed the 5' RACE reads using MiXCR and keeps one entry per CDR3 protein. Of a few hundred thousand distinct CDR3 sequences in the sample, around 11% were seen once. Sequencing was carried out using blood, either unsorted or a sorted T cell fraction (not recorded which). Source of these receptors: a male donor with ankylosing spondylitis or in good health (not recorded which). Each CDR3 is given with its conserved first and last residue. Fields, in order: V gene, clone size, J gene, CDR3 protein. Where a row states a size, it is once, few, many or the class of an expanded clone; other rows omit it.

v_call: TRBV15
clone_size: few
j_call: TRBJ2-1
cdr3_aa: CATSGGLAEVNEQFF

v_call: TRBV24-1
clone_size: many
j_call: TRBJ1-4
cdr3_aa: CATSDFLTGWEKLFF

v_call: TRBV2
clone_size: .
j_call: TRBJ2-7
cdr3_aa: CASSVRGKSYEQYF

v_call: TRBV29-1
clone_size: few
j_call: TRBJ2-7
cdr3_aa: CSVGGSGTKQYF

v_call: TRBV5-1
clone_size: many
j_call: TRBJ1-2
cdr3_aa: CASSLVPGGKDGYTF

v_call: TRBV7-6
clone_size: few
j_call: TRBJ1-1
cdr3_aa: CASSLAKGGNTEAFF

v_call: TRBV5-1
clone_size: .
j_call: TRBJ2-3
cdr3_aa: CASSLGQPSGTDTQYF

v_call: TRBV6-5
clone_size: many
j_call: TRBJ2-2
cdr3_aa: CASSYGSTWGTGELFF

v_call: TRBV4-1
clone_size: .
j_call: TRBJ2-1
cdr3_aa: CASSLKSGLSSYNEQFF

v_call: TRBV2
clone_size: few
j_call: TRBJ2-1
cdr3_aa: CASTGGSGRGHNEQFF

v_call: TRBV6-1
clone_size: many
j_call: TRBJ2-1
cdr3_aa: CASSNREDNSNEQFF

v_call: TRBV29-1
clone_size: .
j_call: TRBJ1-1
cdr3_aa: CSVSGTGVAEAFF

v_call: TRBV12-3/TRBV12-4
clone_size: many
j_call: TRBJ2-7
cdr3_aa: CASSPTGAQYEQYF

v_call: TRBV10-3
clone_size: .
j_call: TRBJ1-1
cdr3_aa: CAIYIKAFF

v_call: TRBV20-1
clone_size: many
j_call: TRBJ2-7
cdr3_aa: CSANRGQGEQYF

v_call: TRBV20-1
clone_size: many
j_call: TRBJ1-1
cdr3_aa: CSAPQPGQGYTEAFF

v_call: TRBV20-1
clone_size: many
j_call: TRBJ1-3
cdr3_aa: CSAWDSSGNTIYF

v_call: TRBV5-1
clone_size: many
j_call: TRBJ2-2
cdr3_aa: CASSPSGGANGELFF

v_call: TRBV7-9
clone_size: many
j_call: TRBJ1-3
cdr3_aa: CASSSTGGTIYF

v_call: TRBV10-3
clone_size: .
j_call: TRBJ1-5
cdr3_aa: CAIARIPTDQPQHF

v_call: TRBV28
clone_size: .
j_call: TRBJ2-2
cdr3_aa: CASTEVGPTTGELFF

v_call: TRBV20-1
clone_size: many
j_call: TRBJ2-4
cdr3_aa: CSATGLGQNIQYF

v_call: TRBV12-3/TRBV12-4
clone_size: .
j_call: TRBJ1-2
cdr3_aa: CASYQGRGYTF

v_call: TRBV27
clone_size: .
j_call: TRBJ2-3
cdr3_aa: CASSLGVGTDTQYF

v_call: TRBV7-9
clone_size: .
j_call: TRBJ1-4
cdr3_aa: CASSFAPAREKLFF

v_call: TRBV7-8
clone_size: many
j_call: TRBJ2-3
cdr3_aa: CASSTYRGRVADTQYF

v_call: TRBV5-1
clone_size: many
j_call: TRBJ2-3
cdr3_aa: CASSPNSGGADTQYF

v_call: TRBV5-1
clone_size: .
j_call: TRBJ2-5
cdr3_aa: CASSPDNVHQETQYF

v_call: TRBV12-3/TRBV12-4
clone_size: many
j_call: TRBJ2-2
cdr3_aa: CASTYKAGGPANTGELFF